These T cell receptor beta chains were read from a single sample in a study of spatial heterogeneity in lung cancer. MiXCR, run by TCRdb on the 5' RACE reads, gives a single entry per CDR3 protein. The sample records tens of thousands of distinct CDR3 sequences, roughly 4.9% being singletons. The sequencing used PBMCs, collected at surgery. Receptors originate from a female donor with early-stage non-small cell lung cancer. The CDR3 runs from the conserved cysteine through the conserved F or W. Each record gives: clone size, V gene, D gene, J gene, CDR3 protein. The D gene is left open where the match is weak. Clone size is given for some rows only: seen once, a few or many times, or a class if the clone is expanded.

clone_size: many; v_call: TRBV4-2; d_call: TRBD1; j_call: TRBJ2-1; cdr3_aa: CASSQVGTGYNEQFF
clone_size: many; v_call: TRBV7-6; d_call: -; j_call: TRBJ2-7; cdr3_aa: CASSIGSSYEQYF
clone_size: many; v_call: TRBV4-3; d_call: -; j_call: TRBJ1-2; cdr3_aa: CASSQDRGDGYTF
clone_size: few; v_call: TRBV5-6; d_call: -; j_call: TRBJ1-2; cdr3_aa: CASSLSGLGYTF
clone_size: -; v_call: TRBV19; d_call: -; j_call: TRBJ1-1; cdr3_aa: CASSVLEGAEAFF
clone_size: many; v_call: TRBV7-3; d_call: TRBD1; j_call: TRBJ1-2; cdr3_aa: CASSLTGGHYGYTF
clone_size: many; v_call: TRBV20-1; d_call: TRBD1; j_call: TRBJ1-5; cdr3_aa: CSAGQGRLNQPQHF
clone_size: -; v_call: TRBV18; d_call: -; j_call: TRBJ2-6; cdr3_aa: CASSPAGARGANVLTF
clone_size: -; v_call: TRBV30; d_call: -; j_call: TRBJ1-2; cdr3_aa: CAWSSDTPAHTF
clone_size: -; v_call: TRBV19; d_call: TRBD1; j_call: TRBJ1-2; cdr3_aa: CASKRPGQGYGYTF
clone_size: many; v_call: TRBV28; d_call: TRBD2; j_call: TRBJ2-3; cdr3_aa: CASSLYRGGKDTQYF
clone_size: -; v_call: TRBV12-3/TRBV12-4; d_call: TRBD2; j_call: TRBJ2-3; cdr3_aa: CASRTTSGEAFTDTQYF
clone_size: -; v_call: TRBV27; d_call: TRBD2; j_call: TRBJ2-7; cdr3_aa: CASSPSRGESSYEQYF
clone_size: many; v_call: TRBV7-2; d_call: -; j_call: TRBJ2-1; cdr3_aa: CASSLAFDEQFF
clone_size: many; v_call: TRBV15; d_call: TRBD1; j_call: TRBJ1-1; cdr3_aa: CATSQIRDRRAFF
clone_size: -; v_call: TRBV7-9; d_call: -; j_call: TRBJ2-5; cdr3_aa: CASSIWTASQETQYF
clone_size: -; v_call: TRBV6-5; d_call: TRBD1; j_call: TRBJ2-2; cdr3_aa: CASSYSTGGRAGELFF
clone_size: many; v_call: TRBV30; d_call: TRBD2; j_call: TRBJ2-3; cdr3_aa: CASTLSGGSTDTQYF
clone_size: many; v_call: TRBV14; d_call: -; j_call: TRBJ2-7; cdr3_aa: CASGRRQGEQYF
clone_size: many; v_call: TRBV20-1; d_call: -; j_call: TRBJ2-4; cdr3_aa: CSARVKQGPRLAKNIQYF
clone_size: many; v_call: TRBV5-1; d_call: -; j_call: TRBJ1-1; cdr3_aa: CASSLAQLNTEAFF
clone_size: many; v_call: TRBV19; d_call: TRBD1; j_call: TRBJ2-7; cdr3_aa: CASSMGQNSYEQYF
clone_size: few; v_call: TRBV5-6; d_call: -; j_call: TRBJ2-1; cdr3_aa: CARPPSSGGDYFEQFF
clone_size: few; v_call: TRBV12-3/TRBV12-4; d_call: TRBD1; j_call: -; cdr3_aa: CASRGQGKDEQFF